These 15 T cell receptor beta chains originate from one sample sequenced in a study of healthy donors' naive CD4 and CD8 T cells. TCR libraries were built from 400 to 650 ng of total RNA by linear amplification. TCRdb ran MiXCR on the reads and lists one entry per CDR3 protein. The sample shows about 180,000 distinct CDR3 sequences, around three quarters of them seen only once. The sequencing input was naive CD4+ and CD8+ T cells sorted from blood, pooled from several donors. The receptors come from a pool of human donors in good health; the sample pools cells from several healthy donors.

The chain has TRBV11-2 and TRBJ1-1; 9 bases are a match to TRBD1. The CDR3 has 14 residues. The V gene end was trimmed by 4 bases and the J gene end by 7 bases; junction bases not matched to a gene: 7. The germline V gene has CDR1 SGHAT and CDR2 FQNNGV. In DNA form, the CDR3 reads TGTGCCAGCAGCTCCGGGACAGGGTTAAATGAAGCTTTCTTT. Amino acid sequence: CASSSGTGLNEAFF.

The V call is TRBV7-8, the J call TRBJ2-3, with no clear D. The CDR3 length is 15 residues. Germline-derived CDR1 and CDR2 are SGHVS and FQNEAQ. Trimming removed 5 bases from V and 2 bases from J, with 14 bases in between. The DNA for the CDR3 is TGTGCCAGCAGCGAAACCAGGATCTACACAGATACGCAGTATTTT. The encoded protein is CASSETRIYTDTQYF.

The CDR3 DNA is TGTGCCAGCAGGCTTTTTACCGGGGAGCTGTTTTTT. Translated: CASRLFTGELFF. The rearrangement links TRBV12-3 or TRBV12-4 to TRBJ2-2; D not certain. This CDR3 region has 12 residues. The ends were cut back, 6 bases at V and 5 bases at J, with 7 bases in the middle.

This clonotype was observed a few times. The V gene is TRBV29-1, the J gene TRBJ1-1; D remains ambiguous. CDR1 is SQVTM, CDR2 ANQGSEA, per germline. The germline V and J ends were trimmed by 2 bases and 1 base, with 8 bases remaining between them. The CDR3 runs to 13 residues. CDR3 sequence reads: CSVERRTNTEAFF. CDR3 DNA: TGCAGCGTTGAAAGGCGAACGAACACTGAAGCTTTCTTT. The complete variable domain, with remaining parts taken from reference TRBV29-1 and TRBJ1-1, reads SAVISQKPSRDICQRGTSLTIQCQVDSQVTMMFWYRQQPGQSLTLIATANQGSEATYESGFVIDKFPISRPNLTFSTLTVSNMSPEDSSIYLCSVERRTNTEAFFGQGTRLTVV.

Here the CDR3 reads CATRSGGSTEAFF. CDR3 nucleotide sequence: TGTGCCACCAGATCAGGGGGAAGCACTGAAGCTTTCTTT. The chain combines TRBV10-3 with TRBJ1-1; TRBD1 matches 7 bases. This CDR3 has 13 residues. The junction had 9 bases not matched to a gene; V was cut back by 10 bases and J by 4 bases. Germline CDR1 ENHRY, CDR2 SYGVKD.

This rearrangement joins TRBV5-6 to TRBJ2-5; weak D call: TRBD1 (5 bases). The ends were cut back, 1 base at V and 1 base at J, with 11 bases in the middle. Germline values: CDR1 SGHDT, CDR2 YYEEEE. The CDR3 contains 15 residues. The CDR3 region has the DNA TGTGCCAGCAGCTTGTTAGGGGCCTTCCAAGAGACCCAGTACTTC. Amino acids: CASSLLGAFQETQYF.

This chain joins TRBV5-4 and TRBJ2-1; the D is unclear. Looked up from germline, CDR1 is SGHNT and CDR2 is YYREEE (reference sequence). The length of the CDR3 is 11 residues. Deletions cut 1 base from V and 8 bases from J, with 4 bases between. CDR3 bases: TGTGCCAGCAGCTTGAACTATGAGCAGTTCTTC. Its protein is CASSLNYEQFF.

The chain is built from TRBV11-2 and TRBJ1-4, with TRBD1 as a possible D gene (6 bases). The CDR3 runs 15 residues. V lost 4 bases and J 13 bases, leaving 22 bases between the germline ends. Germline CDR1 and CDR2: SGHAT and FQNNGV. The CDR3 sequence is CASSSPPTGQGGLFF. CDR3 DNA: TGTGCCAGCAGCTCTCCCCCGACAGGCCAGGGTGGACTGTTTTTT.

J is TRBJ2-1 and V is TRBV29-1; the match to TRBD2 covers 7 bases. This CDR3 region has 13 residues. Trimming took 7 bases from V and 3 from J; bases not matched to a gene: 6. Germline CDR1 SQVTM, CDR2 ANQGSEA. CDR3 coding DNA: TGCAGCGGGGGAGGGGAGGACTACAATGAGCAGTTCTTC. This sequence encodes CSGGGEDYNEQFF.

This clonotype is a singleton in its sample. Written as DNA, the CDR3 is TGTGCCAGCAGCTCTAATCCACTTCAGGGCGAGCAGTACTTC. Translated, it gives CASSSNPLQGEQYF. The rearrangement joins TRBV27 to TRBJ2-7; a possible D gene is TRBD1 (5 bases). CDR1 and CDR2 from the germline V gene are MNHEY and SMNVEV (reference sequence). This CDR3 region has 14 residues. The ends were cut back, 6 bases at V and 6 bases at J, with 18 bases in the middle.

The sample holds a few counts of this clonotype. The chain combines TRBV5-4 with TRBJ1-4, with 7 bases fitting TRBD1. Germline lookup yields CDR1 SGHNT and CDR2 YYREEE (reference sequence). With 3 bases clipped from V and 3 bases from J, the junction kept 11 bases outside the gene matches. The CDR3 length is 17 residues. This CDR3 is CASSYRQGMRANEKLFF. The CDR3 region has the DNA TGTGCCAGCAGCTACCGACAGGGAATGCGGGCTAATGAAAAACTGTTTTTT.

The genes are TRBV29-1 and TRBJ2-1; TRBD1 agrees at 10 bases. Germline lookup yields CDR1 SQVTM and CDR2 ANQGSEA. This CDR3 has 15 residues. V shed 2 bases and J 10 bases; nucleotides not matched to a gene: 11. In DNA, the CDR3 is TGCAGCGTTGAAATATTTAGACAGGGGGCTGGGGAGCAGTTCTTC. It translates to CSVEIFRQGAGEQFF.

The chain employs TRBV7-2 and TRBJ1-2, with 7 bases that match TRBD1. This CDR3 has 13 amino acids. CDR1 and CDR2 (germline): SGHTA, FQGNSA. The ends lost 5 bases at V and 4 bases at J; junction bases unmatched: 4. CDR3 amino acids: CASSQAGGYGYTF. The CDR3 region has the DNA TGTGCCAGCAGCCAGGCAGGGGGCTATGGCTACACCTTC.

A word on this clonotype: A read error may account for a junction end that differs from germline. The chain carries TRBV6-2 or TRBV6-3 and TRBJ1-1; D remains ambiguous. The CDR3 sequence is 14 residues long. Germline lookup yields CDR1 MNHEY and CDR2 SVGEGT. The CDR3 is CAISESRQNTEAFF. CDR3 coding DNA: TGTGCCATCAGTGAGTCACGACAGAACACTGAAGCTTTCTTT.

The V call is TRBV24-1, the J call TRBJ2-3, with 7 nucleotides matching TRBD1. The CDR3 spans 15 residues. V trimming: 1 base; J trimming: 6 bases; junction bases outside the gene matches: 6. The V gene's germline CDR1 is KGHDR and CDR2 SFDVKD. The CDR3 loop reads CATSDFDRVRDTQYF. The CDR3 bases are TGTGCCACCAGTGATTTCGACAGGGTGCGGGATACGCAGTATTTT.